This entry describes one T cell receptor (beta chain). The sample belongs to a study of blood T cell repertoires in COVID-19. As for the study in general: Specimens from acute and convalescent COVID-19 originated in the United States, Italy and Spain.

Germline lookup yields CDR1 SEHNR and CDR2 FQNEAQ (reference sequence). The V end was cut by 4 bases, the J end by 4 bases, with 13 bases between. This CDR3 has 14 amino acids. Authors' data handling: The authors estimated nucleated cell counts from reference gene primer amplification. Data came from immunoSEQ multiplex PCR; TCRdb stores just in-frame clones and leaves some out. That table gives V, J and clone size, and the DNA gave D and trimming. The data hold over 200,000 clones, with 88% observed a single time. Sequencing was carried out using peripheral blood. The source of this sequence is a woman aged 55-69 years with acute or convalescent COVID-19. V is TRBV7-9 and J is TRBJ1-2; D gene unclear. The CDR3 DNA reads as TGTGCCAGCAGCTCTCTCGATACGGGCTATGGCTACACCTTC. Residues: CASSSLDTGYGYTF.